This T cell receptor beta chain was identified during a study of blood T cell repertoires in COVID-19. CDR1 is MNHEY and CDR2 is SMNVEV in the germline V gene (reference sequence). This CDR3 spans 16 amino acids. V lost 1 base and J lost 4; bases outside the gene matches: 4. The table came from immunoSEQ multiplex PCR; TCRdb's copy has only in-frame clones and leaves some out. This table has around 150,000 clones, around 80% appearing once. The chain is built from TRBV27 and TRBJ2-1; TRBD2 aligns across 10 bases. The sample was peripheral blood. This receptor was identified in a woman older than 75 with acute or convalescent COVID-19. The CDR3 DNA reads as TGTGCCAGCAGTTTATATAGCGGGGGGCTTTACAATGAGCAGTTCTTC. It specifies CASSLYSGGLYNEQFF.